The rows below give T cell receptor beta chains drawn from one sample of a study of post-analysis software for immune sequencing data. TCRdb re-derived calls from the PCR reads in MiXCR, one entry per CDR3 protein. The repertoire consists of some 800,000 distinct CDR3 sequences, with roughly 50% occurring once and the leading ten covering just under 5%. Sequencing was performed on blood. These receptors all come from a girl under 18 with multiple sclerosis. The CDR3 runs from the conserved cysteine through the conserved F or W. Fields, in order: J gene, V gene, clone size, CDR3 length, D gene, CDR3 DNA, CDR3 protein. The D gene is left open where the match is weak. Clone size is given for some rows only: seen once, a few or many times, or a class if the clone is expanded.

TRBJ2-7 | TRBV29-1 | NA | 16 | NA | TGCAGCGTTGAAGCCGGTTTAGGTTCAGGGATACGCGAGCAGTACTTC | CSVEAGLGSGIREQYF
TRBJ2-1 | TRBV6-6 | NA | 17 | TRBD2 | TGTGCCAGCAGTTTTAAGTCCTCGGGAGGGCTGTACAATGAGCAGTTCTTC | CASSFKSSGGLYNEQFF
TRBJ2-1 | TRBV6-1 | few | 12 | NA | TGTGCCAGCGGGATGCCCTTCAATGAGCAGTTCTTC | CASGMPFNEQFF
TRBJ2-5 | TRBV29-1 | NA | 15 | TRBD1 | TGCAGCGGACGCGCGACCGGGACAGAAAGGGAGACCCAGTACTTC | CSGRATGTERETQYF
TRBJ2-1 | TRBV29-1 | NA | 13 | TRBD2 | TGCAGCGTTGTGGGACTAGCGGGGAATGAGCAGTTCTTC | CSVVGLAGNEQFF
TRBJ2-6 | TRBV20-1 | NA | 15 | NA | TGCAGTGCCAGGGCAGATAGCTCTGGGGCCAACGTCCTGACTTTC | CSARADSSGANVLTF
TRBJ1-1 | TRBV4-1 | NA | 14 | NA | TGCGCCAGCAGCGCCGCAGGGAAAGGCCCTGAAGCTTTCTTT | CASSAAGKGPEAFF
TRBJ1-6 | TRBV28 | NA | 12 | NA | TGTGCCAGCAGTTTTGAGGAGACACCCCTCCACTTT | CASSFEETPLHF
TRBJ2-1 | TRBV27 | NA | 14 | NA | TGTGCCAGCAGTCCCGACTGGGGGGGCTATGAGCAGTTCTTC | CASSPDWGGYEQFF
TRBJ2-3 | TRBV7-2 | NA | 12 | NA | TGTGCCAGCAGCCAGCCAGGAGATACGCAGTATTTT | CASSQPGDTQYF
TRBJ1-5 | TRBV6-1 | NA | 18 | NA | TGTGCCAGCAGTGAAAGGGCCTCAGGGGCCTATAGCAATCAGCCCCAGCATTTT | CASSERASGAYSNQPQHF
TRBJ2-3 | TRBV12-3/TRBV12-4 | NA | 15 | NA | TGTGCCAGCAGTTGGGGGATTGTCAGCACAGATACGCAGTATTTT | CASSWGIVSTDTQYF
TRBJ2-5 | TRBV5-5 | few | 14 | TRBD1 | TGTGCCAGCAGCTTGGGACAGGGGTTAGAGACCCAGTACTTC | CASSLGQGLETQYF
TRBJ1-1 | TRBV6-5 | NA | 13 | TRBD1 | TGTGCCAGCAGCCCTGGGGACAGTTTTGAAGCTTTCTTT | CASSPGDSFEAFF
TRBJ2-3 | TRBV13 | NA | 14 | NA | TGTGCCAGCAGCTTAGGGGCCAGATCGGATACGCAGTATTTT | CASSLGARSDTQYF
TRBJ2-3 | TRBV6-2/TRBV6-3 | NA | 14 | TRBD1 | TGTGCCAGCAGTTACGGTATACAGGGGCATACGCAGTATTTT | CASSYGIQGHTQYF
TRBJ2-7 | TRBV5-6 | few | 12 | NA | TGTGCCAGCAGCGCGCTACAGATCGAGCAGTACTTC | CASSALQIEQYF
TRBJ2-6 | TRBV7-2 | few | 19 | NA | TGTGCCAGCAGCTTAGCGCATCGCAGGGGCAATGCTGGGGCCAACGTCCTGACTTTC | CASSLAHRRGNAGANVLTF
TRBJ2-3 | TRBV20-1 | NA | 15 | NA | TGCAGTGCTAGAGATCGACTGATAAGCACAGATACGCAGTATTTT | CSARDRLISTDTQYF
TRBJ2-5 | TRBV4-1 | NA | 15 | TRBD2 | TGCGCCAGCAGCCCAACTAGCGGGGCAGGAGAGACCCAGTACTTC | CASSPTSGAGETQYF
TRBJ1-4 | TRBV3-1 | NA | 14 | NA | TGTGCCAGCAGCCAACTTCGCAGGGCCGAAAAACTGTTTTTT | CASSQLRRAEKLFF
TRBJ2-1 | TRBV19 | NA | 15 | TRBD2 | TGTGCCAGTAGACCGGGACTAGCGGGACCCGATGAGCAGTTCTTC | CASRPGLAGPDEQFF
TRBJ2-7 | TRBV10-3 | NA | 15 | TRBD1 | TGTGCCATCAGCCCGGGACAGGGGATCTCCTACGAGCAGTACTTC | CAISPGQGISYEQYF
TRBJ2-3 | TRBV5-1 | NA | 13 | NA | TGCGCCAGCAGGCAAGACACGGCAGATACGCAGTATTTT | CASRQDTADTQYF
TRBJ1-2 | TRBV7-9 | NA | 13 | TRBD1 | TGTGCCAGCAGCCTTACAGGGGAATATGGCTACACCTTC | CASSLTGEYGYTF
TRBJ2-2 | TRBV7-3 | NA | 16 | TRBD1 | TGTGCCAGCAGCTTAGCAGGGGGCGCGAACACCGGGGAGCTGTTTTTT | CASSLAGGANTGELFF
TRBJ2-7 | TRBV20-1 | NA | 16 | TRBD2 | TGCAGTGCTAGAGATTTTCGAGCGGGGCTATCCTACGAGCAGTACTTC | CSARDFRAGLSYEQYF
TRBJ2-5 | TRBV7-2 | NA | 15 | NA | TGTGCCAGCAGCTTAGTTAGCAGTAAACAAGAGACCCAGTACTTC | CASSLVSSKQETQYF
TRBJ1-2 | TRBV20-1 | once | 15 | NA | TGCAGTGCTACCCGTTCTCCACACGGATACTATGGCTACACCTTC | CSATRSPHGYYGYTF
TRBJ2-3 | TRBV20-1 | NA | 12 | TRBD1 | TGCTCCGGGACAGGGGCGGTGGGGACGCAGTATTTT | CSGTGAVGTQYF
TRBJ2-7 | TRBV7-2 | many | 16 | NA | TGTGCCAGCAGCTTAGGGACAGCCGATATCTCCTACGAGCAGTACTTC | CASSLGTADISYEQYF
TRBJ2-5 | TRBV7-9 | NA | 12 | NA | TGTGCCAGCAGCTTAGTGTATGAGACCCAGTACTTC | CASSLVYETQYF
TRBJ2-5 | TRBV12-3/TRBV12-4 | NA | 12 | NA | TGTGCCAGCAGCGACACCTGGGAGACCCAGTACTTC | CASSDTWETQYF
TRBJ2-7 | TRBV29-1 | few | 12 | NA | TGCAGCGTTGAAAGGGGCTCCAACGAGCAGTACTTC | CSVERGSNEQYF